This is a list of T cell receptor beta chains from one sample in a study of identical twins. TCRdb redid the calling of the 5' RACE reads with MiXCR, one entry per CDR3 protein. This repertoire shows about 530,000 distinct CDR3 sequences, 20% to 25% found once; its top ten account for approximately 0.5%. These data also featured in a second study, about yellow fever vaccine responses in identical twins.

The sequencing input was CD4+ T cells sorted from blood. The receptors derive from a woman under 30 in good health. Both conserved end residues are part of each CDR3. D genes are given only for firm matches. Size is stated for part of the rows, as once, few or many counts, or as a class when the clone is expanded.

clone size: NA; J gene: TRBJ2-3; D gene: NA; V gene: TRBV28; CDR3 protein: CASSRVLTDTQYF; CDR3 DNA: TGTGCCAGCAGTCGGGTCCTCACAGATACGCAGTATTTT
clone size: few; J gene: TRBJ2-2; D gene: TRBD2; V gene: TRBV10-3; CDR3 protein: CAISEGGAGELFF; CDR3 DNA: TGTGCCATCAGTGAGGGGGGGGCCGGGGAGCTGTTTTTT
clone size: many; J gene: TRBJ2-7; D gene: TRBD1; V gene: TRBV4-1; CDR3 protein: CASSQVNFIGTGSYEQYF; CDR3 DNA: TGCGCCAGCAGCCAAGTGAATTTTATTGGGACAGGCTCCTACGAGCAGTACTTC
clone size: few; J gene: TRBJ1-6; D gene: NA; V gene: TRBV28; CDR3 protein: CASSFPAYNSPLHF; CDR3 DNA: TGTGCCAGCAGTTTCCCGGCCTATAATTCACCCCTCCACTTT
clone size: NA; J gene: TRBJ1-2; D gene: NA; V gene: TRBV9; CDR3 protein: CASSPDMRDGGYTF; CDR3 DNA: TGTGCCAGCAGCCCGGATATGAGAGATGGTGGCTACACCTTC
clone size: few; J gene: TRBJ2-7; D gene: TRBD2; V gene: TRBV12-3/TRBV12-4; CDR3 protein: CASSLGREGHRYEQYF; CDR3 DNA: TGTGCCAGCAGTTTAGGGCGGGAGGGCCATCGGTACGAGCAGTACTTC
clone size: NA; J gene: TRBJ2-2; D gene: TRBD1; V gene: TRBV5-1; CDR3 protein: CASSSNRDSYTGELFF; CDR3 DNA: TGCGCCAGCAGCTCGAACCGGGACAGTTACACCGGGGAGCTGTTTTTT
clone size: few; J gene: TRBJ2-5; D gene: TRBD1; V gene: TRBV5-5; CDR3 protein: CASTGPPGTGQETQYF; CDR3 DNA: TGTGCCAGCACCGGACCGCCAGGGACAGGGCAAGAGACCCAGTACTTC
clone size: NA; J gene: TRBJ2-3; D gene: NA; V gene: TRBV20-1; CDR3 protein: CSARTVAGTDTQYF; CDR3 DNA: TGCAGTGCTAGAACGGTCGCGGGCACAGATACGCAGTATTTT
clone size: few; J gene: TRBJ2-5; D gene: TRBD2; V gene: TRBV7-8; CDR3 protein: CASSRSGARETQYF; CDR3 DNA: TGTGCCAGCAGCCGGAGCGGGGCCCGGGAGACCCAGTACTTC
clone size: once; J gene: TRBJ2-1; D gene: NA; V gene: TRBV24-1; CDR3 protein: CATSDPRGGLRYNEQFF; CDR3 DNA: TGTGCCACCAGTGATCCCCGCGGAGGGTTGAGGTACAATGAGCAGTTCTTC
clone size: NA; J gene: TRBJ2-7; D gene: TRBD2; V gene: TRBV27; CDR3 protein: CASSINLAGGLKYEQYF; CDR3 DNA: TGTGCCAGCAGCATTAACCTAGCGGGAGGTTTAAAGTACGAGCAGTACTTC
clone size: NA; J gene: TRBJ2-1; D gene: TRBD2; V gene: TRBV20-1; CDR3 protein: CSARVGWLAGVNEQFF; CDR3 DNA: TGCAGTGCTAGAGTGGGGTGGCTAGCGGGAGTTAATGAGCAGTTCTTC
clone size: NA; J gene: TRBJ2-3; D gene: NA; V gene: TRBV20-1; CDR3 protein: CSASVGSTDTQYF; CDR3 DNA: TGCAGTGCTAGTGTTGGCAGCACAGATACGCAGTATTTT
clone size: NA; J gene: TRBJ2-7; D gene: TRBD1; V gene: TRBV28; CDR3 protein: CASAERDRLSEQYF; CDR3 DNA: TGTGCCAGCGCGGAACGGGACAGGTTAAGCGAGCAGTACTTC
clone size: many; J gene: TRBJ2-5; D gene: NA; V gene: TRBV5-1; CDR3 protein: CASSTPTGNQETQYF; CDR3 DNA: TGCGCCAGCAGCACGCCGACAGGCAACCAAGAGACCCAGTACTTC
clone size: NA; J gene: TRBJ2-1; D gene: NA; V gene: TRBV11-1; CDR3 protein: CASSLAGQEQFF; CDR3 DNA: TGTGCCAGCAGCTTAGCCGGCCAGGAGCAGTTCTTC
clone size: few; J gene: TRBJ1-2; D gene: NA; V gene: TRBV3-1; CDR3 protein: CASSQDAPYGYTF; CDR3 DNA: TGTGCCAGCAGCCAAGATGCACCCTATGGCTACACCTTC
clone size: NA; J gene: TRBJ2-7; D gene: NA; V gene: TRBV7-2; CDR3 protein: CASSLIGYEQYF; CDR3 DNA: TGTGCCAGCAGCTTGATAGGCTACGAGCAGTACTTC
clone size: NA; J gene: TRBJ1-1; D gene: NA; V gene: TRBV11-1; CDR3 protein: CASSLIRTSEAFF; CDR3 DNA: TGTGCCAGCAGCTTAATCAGGACGTCTGAAGCTTTCTTT
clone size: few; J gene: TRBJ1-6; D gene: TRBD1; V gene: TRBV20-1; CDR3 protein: CSAYRQGASYNSPLHF; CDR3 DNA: TGCAGTGCTTATCGACAGGGGGCATCCTATAATTCACCCCTCCACTTT
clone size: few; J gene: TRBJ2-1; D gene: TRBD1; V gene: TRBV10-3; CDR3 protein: CAISAGGTVQFF; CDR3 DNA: TGTGCCATCAGTGCAGGGGGCACTGTGCAGTTCTTC
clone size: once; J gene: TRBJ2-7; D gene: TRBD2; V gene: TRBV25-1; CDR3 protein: CASSGRLAGGSAYEQYF; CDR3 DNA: TGTGCCAGCAGTGGTCGACTAGCGGGAGGCAGCGCCTACGAGCAGTACTTC
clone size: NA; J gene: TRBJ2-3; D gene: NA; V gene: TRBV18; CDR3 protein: CASSVHDTQYF; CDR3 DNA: TGTGCCAGCTCAGTTCACGATACGCAGTATTTT
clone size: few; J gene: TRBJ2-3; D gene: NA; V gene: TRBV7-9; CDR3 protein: CASSRDADTQYF; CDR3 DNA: TGTGCCAGCAGCCGAGATGCAGATACGCAGTATTTT
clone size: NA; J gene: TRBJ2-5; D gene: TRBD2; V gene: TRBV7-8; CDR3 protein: CASSQLAGRGETQYF; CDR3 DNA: TGTGCCAGCAGCCAACTAGCGGGGCGGGGAGAGACCCAGTACTTC
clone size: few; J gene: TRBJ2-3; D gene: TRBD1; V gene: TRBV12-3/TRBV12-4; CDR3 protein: CASTGTGTGVADTQYF; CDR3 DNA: TGTGCCAGCACCGGAACGGGGACAGGGGTGGCTGATACGCAGTATTTT
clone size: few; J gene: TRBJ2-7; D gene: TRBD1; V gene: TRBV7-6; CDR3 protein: CASSLFSGTGGQHEQYF; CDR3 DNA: TGTGCCAGCAGCTTATTTTCCGGGACAGGGGGCCAGCACGAGCAGTACTTC
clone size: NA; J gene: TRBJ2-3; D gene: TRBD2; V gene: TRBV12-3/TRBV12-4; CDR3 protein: CASSKREGITDTQYF; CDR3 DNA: TGTGCCAGCAGCAAGCGGGAGGGCATCACAGATACGCAGTATTTT
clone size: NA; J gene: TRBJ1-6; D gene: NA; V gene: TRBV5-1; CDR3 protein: CASSWAGRNNSPLHF; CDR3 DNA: TGCGCCAGCAGCTGGGCGGGACGGAATAATTCACCCCTCCACTTT
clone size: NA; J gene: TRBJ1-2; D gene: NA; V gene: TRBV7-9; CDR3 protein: CASSLVSGYGYTF; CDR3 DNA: TGTGCCAGCAGCTTAGTCTCGGGGTATGGCTACACCTTC
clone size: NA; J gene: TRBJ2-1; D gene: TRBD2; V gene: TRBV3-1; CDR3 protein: CASVTSGKSDEQFF; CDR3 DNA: TGTGCCAGCGTGACTAGCGGGAAGAGCGATGAGCAGTTCTTC
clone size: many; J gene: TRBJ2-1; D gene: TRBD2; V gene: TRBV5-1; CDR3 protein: CASSLGSGIGNEQFF; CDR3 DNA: TGCGCCAGCAGCTTGGGGAGCGGGATCGGAAATGAGCAGTTCTTC
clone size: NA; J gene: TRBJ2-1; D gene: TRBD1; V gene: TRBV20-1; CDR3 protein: CSARANRGLGEQFF; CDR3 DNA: TGCAGTGCTAGGGCTAACAGGGGCCTGGGTGAGCAGTTCTTC
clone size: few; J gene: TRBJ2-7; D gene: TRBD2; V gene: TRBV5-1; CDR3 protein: CASSLATGSSGTTYEQYF; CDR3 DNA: TGCGCCAGCAGCTTGGCAACAGGTTCATCAGGGACTACCTACGAGCAGTACTTC
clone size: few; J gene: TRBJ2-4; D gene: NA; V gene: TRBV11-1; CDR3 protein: CASSTPPSAYDGMAKNIQYF; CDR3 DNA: TGTGCCAGCAGCACACCCCCTAGCGCATACGACGGGATGGCCAAAAACATTCAGTACTTC
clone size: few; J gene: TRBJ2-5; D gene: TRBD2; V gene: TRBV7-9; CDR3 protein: CASIQRGTSQETQYF; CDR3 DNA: TGTGCCAGCATTCAACGCGGGACTAGCCAAGAGACCCAGTACTTC
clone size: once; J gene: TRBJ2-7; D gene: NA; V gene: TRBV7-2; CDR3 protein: CASSLAFTTNYEQYF; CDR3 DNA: TGTGCCAGCAGCTTAGCGTTCACGACTAACTACGAGCAGTACTTC
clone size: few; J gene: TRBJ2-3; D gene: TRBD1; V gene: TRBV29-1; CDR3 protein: CSVDRAEDTQYF; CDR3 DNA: TGCAGCGTGGACAGGGCGGAGGATACGCAGTATTTT
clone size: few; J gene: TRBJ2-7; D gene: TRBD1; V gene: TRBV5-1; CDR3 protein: CASSPPSGTGPNEQYF; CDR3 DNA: TGCGCCAGCAGCCCCCCTTCGGGGACAGGTCCCAACGAGCAGTACTTC
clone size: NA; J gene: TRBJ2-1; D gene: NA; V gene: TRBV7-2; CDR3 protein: CASSFLYEQFF; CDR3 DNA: TGTGCCAGCAGCTTTCTCTATGAGCAGTTCTTC
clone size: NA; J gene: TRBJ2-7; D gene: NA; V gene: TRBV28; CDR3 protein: CASSFIGVAYEQYF; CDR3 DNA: TGTGCCAGCAGTTTTATAGGGGTCGCCTACGAGCAGTACTTC
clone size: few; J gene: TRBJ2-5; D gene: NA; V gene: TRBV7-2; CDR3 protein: CASSLGAAQETQYF; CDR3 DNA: TGTGCCAGCAGCTTGGGGGCCGCTCAAGAGACCCAGTACTTC
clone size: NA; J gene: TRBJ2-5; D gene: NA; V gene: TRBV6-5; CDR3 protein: CASSYSTGTSETQYF; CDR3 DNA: TGTGCCAGCAGTTACTCAACCGGGACAAGCGAGACCCAGTACTTC
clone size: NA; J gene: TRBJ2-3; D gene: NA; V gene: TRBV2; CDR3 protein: CASAVGVDTQYF; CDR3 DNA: TGTGCCAGCGCTGTGGGCGTAGATACGCAGTATTTT
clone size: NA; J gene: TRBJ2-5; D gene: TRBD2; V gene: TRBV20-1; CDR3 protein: CSARTSGGPGYF; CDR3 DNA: TGCAGTGCTAGGACTAGCGGGGGGCCCGGATACTTC